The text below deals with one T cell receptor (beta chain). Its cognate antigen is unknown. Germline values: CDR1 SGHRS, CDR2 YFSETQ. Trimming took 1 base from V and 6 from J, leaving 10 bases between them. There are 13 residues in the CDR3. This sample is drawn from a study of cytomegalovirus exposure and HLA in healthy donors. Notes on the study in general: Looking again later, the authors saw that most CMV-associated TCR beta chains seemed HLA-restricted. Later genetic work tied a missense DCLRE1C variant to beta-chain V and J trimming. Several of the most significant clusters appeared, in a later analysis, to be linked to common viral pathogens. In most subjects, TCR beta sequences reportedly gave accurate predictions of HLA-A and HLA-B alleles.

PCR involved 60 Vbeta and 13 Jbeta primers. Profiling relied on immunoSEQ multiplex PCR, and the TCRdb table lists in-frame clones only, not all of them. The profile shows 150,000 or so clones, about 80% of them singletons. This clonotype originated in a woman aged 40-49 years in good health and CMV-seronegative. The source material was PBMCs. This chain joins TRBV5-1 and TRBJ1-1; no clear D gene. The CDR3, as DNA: TGCGCCAGCAGCTTGTCGGTCGTGTCTGAAGCTTTCTTT. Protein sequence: CASSLSVVSEAFF.